A single sample is the source of the 12 T cell receptor beta chains below, sequenced in a study of PD-L1 blockade in urothelial cancer. Data came from immunoSEQ multiplex PCR; TCRdb stores just in-frame clones and leaves some out. The top ten clones hold roughly 3.5% of a sample with under 40,000 clones, 85% to 90% of them seen once. The material was PBMCs, obtained around atezolizumab (anti-PD-L1) treatment. These receptors were collected from a man aged 50-59 years with urothelial cancer.

V is TRBV5-6 and J is TRBJ1-1, with 8 positions matching TRBD1. V trimming: 4 bases; J trimming: 3 bases; junction bases outside the gene matches: 2. Germline values: CDR1 SGHDT, CDR2 YYEEEE. This CDR3 spans 13 amino acids. CDR3 amino acids: CASSPTGDTEAFF. For the CDR3, the DNA is TGTGCCAGCAGCCCGACAGGGGACACTGAAGCTTTCTTT.

This chain connects TRBV6-1 to TRBJ1-5; D gene uncertain. The germline V gene encodes CDR1 MNHNS and CDR2 SASEGT. With 5 bases removed from V and 3 bases from J, the gap between germline ends came to 11 bases. This CDR3 spans 14 amino acids. The CDR3 DNA reads as TGTGCCAGCAGTTTGGTTGGCCTCAATCAGCCCCAGCATTTT. Its protein product is CASSLVGLNQPQHF.

The V call is TRBV27, the J call TRBJ2-1; 13 bases align to TRBD2. Germline V lookup: CDR1 MNHEY, CDR2 SMNVEV (reference sequence). The junction had 20 bases not matched to a gene; V was cut back by 5 bases and J by 10 bases. This CDR3 is 19 amino acids long. The CDR3 here is CASSPRLTSGGTRGREQFF. As DNA, the CDR3 is TGTGCCAGCAGTCCCCGGCTGACTAGCGGGGGGACTCGGGGGAGGGAGCAGTTCTTC.

The V gene is TRBV27, the J gene TRBJ1-5; 8 bases line up with TRBD1. Germline values: CDR1 MNHEY, CDR2 SMNVEV (reference sequence). The CDR3 loop spans 16 amino acids. The V segment lost 4 bases and the J segment 7 bases; nucleotides outside the gene matches: 12. CDR3 coding DNA: TGTGCCAGCAGTTCCACCCGTACAGGGGGTTTACAGCCCCAGCATTTT. It yields the protein CASSSTRTGGLQPQHF.

V is TRBV5-6 and J is TRBJ2-7; TRBD2 aligns across 7 bases. J was trimmed by 0 bases and V by 2 bases; bases with no gene match: 8. The CDR3 sequence is 16 residues long. Germline CDR1 reads SGHDT; CDR2 reads YYEEEE. This CDR3 reads CASSFRTSALSYEQYF. For the CDR3, the DNA is TGTGCCAGCAGCTTTCGAACTAGCGCCCTCTCCTACGAGCAGTACTTC.

The chain is built from TRBV27 and TRBJ2-5; D is possibly TRBD1 (6 bases). With 2 bases removed from V and 5 bases from J, the gap between germline ends came to 9 bases. The CDR3 runs 13 residues. Per the germline V gene, CDR1 is MNHEY and CDR2 is SMNVEV (reference sequence). The CDR3 loop is CASSLAGVETQYF. The CDR3 nucleotides read TGTGCCAGCAGTTTAGCAGGGGTCGAGACCCAGTACTTC.

This clone showed up just once. V is TRBV19 and J is TRBJ2-5; TRBD1 agrees at 9 bases. Trimming cost V 4 bases and J 4 bases; bases outside gene matches: 16. This CDR3 is 18 amino acids long. In germline, CDR1 is LNHDA, CDR2 SQIVND (reference sequence). CDR3 loop: CASSRSPPGTGNVETQYF. The CDR3 region has the DNA TGTGCCAGTAGTAGATCTCCCCCCGGGACAGGGAACGTAGAGACCCAGTACTTC.

The chain uses TRBV7-2 and TRBJ2-7; 7 bases agree with TRBD2. Germline V gene lookup returns CDR1 SGHTA and CDR2 FQGNSA. The CDR3 runs to 14 residues. The V gene end was trimmed by 5 bases and the J gene end by 3 bases; junction bases not matched to a gene: 7. CDR3 loop: CASSRSGTNYEQYF. The CDR3 coding sequence is TGTGCCAGCAGCCGATCCGGGACTAACTACGAGCAGTACTTC.

The J gene is TRBJ2-5, the V gene TRBV2, with TRBD2 matching over 12 bases. There are 15 residues in the CDR3. J lost 9 bases, V lost 5 bases, and 10 bases had no gene match. Germline V gene lookup returns CDR1 SNHLY and CDR2 FYNNEI. The CDR3 coding sequence is TGTGCCAGCAGTCCGACTAGCGGGGGACGTGGGCCCCAGTACTTC. It encodes CASSPTSGGRGPQYF.

CDR3 region: CASSSGNTEAFF. In DNA form, the CDR3 reads TGCGCCAGCAGCTCCGGGAACACTGAAGCTTTCTTT. V is TRBV10-2 and J is TRBJ1-1, with unresolved D. The CDR3 loop spans 12 amino acids. Trimming cost V 6 bases and J 1 base, with 6 bases left between them. CDR1 WSHSY and CDR2 SAAADI come from the germline V gene.

The genes are TRBV5-6 and TRBJ2-7, with 12 bases identical to TRBD2. Germline V gene sequence: CDR1 SGHDT, CDR2 YYEEEE. The CDR3 is 16 residues long. J was trimmed by 2 bases and V by 1 base; bases with no gene match: 4. As DNA, the CDR3 is TGTGCCAGCAGCTTGCCACGACTAGCGGGAGCCTACGAGCAGTACTTC. It encodes CASSLPRLAGAYEQYF.

Details on this clone: In the same sample, other DNA sequences code for this CDR3. The J gene is TRBJ2-7, the V gene TRBV27; tentatively, D is TRBD2 (5 bases). This CDR3 contains 13 residues. V was clipped by 6 bases and J by 0 bases, with 9 bases between them. Germline V gene lookup returns CDR1 MNHEY and CDR2 SMNVEV (reference sequence). This CDR3 reads CASSRTVSYEQYF. The CDR3, as DNA: TGTGCCAGCAGCCGGACTGTCTCCTACGAGCAGTACTTC.